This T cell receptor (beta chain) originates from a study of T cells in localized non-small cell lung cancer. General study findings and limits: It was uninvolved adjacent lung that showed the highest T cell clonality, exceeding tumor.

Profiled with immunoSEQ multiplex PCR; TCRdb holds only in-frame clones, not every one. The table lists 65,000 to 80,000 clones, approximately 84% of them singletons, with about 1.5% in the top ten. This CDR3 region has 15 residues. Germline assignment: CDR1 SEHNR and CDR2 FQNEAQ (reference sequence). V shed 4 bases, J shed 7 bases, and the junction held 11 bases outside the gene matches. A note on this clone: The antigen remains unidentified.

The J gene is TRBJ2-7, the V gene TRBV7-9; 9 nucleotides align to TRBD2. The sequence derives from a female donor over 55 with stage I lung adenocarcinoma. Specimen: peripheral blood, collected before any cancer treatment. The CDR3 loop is CASSSTSGRFEEQYF. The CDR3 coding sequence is TGTGCCAGCAGCTCAACTAGCGGGCGCTTTGAGGAGCAGTACTTC.